Below, 17 T cell receptor beta chains from the same sample are listed, as sequenced in a study of cytomegalovirus exposure and HLA in healthy donors. A multiplex PCR was run with 60 Vbeta primers and 13 Jbeta primers. The assay was immunoSEQ multiplex PCR, and TCRdb's table has in-frame clones only and misses some. The sample records tens of thousands of clones, around 86% being singletons. Sequencing was performed on PBMCs. Every receptor here comes from a female donor in good health and CMV-seronegative.

This clone was seen once. This chain connects TRBV4-2 to TRBJ2-4; D unclear. There are 15 residues in the CDR3. V was cut by 5 bases and J by 0 bases, with 11 bases left in between. CDR1 is LGHNA, CDR2 YNFKEQ, per germline. The CDR3: CASSKLELAKNIQYF. The CDR3 DNA follows: TGTGCCAGCAGCAAATTGGAGCTAGCCAAAAACATTCAGTACTTC.

This clone occurred a few times. The chain is built from TRBV7-2 and TRBJ2-3; 7 positions match TRBD2. J was trimmed by 2 bases and V by 5 bases; bases with no gene match: 4. Per the germline V gene, CDR1 is SGHTA and CDR2 is FQGNSA. This CDR3 contains 14 residues. The DNA of the CDR3 is TGTGCCAGCAGCCTCCAGCGGGACACAGATACGCAGTATTTT. Translated, it gives CASSLQRDTDTQYF.

The V call is TRBV7-9, the J call TRBJ2-3, with 7 positions matching TRBD1. V lost 5 bases to trimming and J lost 2 bases; unmatched junction nucleotides: 10. The CDR3 loop spans 16 amino acids. The germline gives CDR1 SEHNR, CDR2 FQNEAQ (reference sequence). The CDR3 nucleotides are TGTGCCAGCAGCGCCGCACAGGGGACCTACACAGATACGCAGTATTTT. This codes for CASSAAQGTYTDTQYF. Supplemented by reference TRBV7-9 and TRBJ2-3, the full variable domain reads DTGVSQNPRHKITKRGQNVTFRCDPISEHNRLYWYRQTLGQGPEFLTYFQNEAQLEKSRLLSDRFSAERPKGSFSTLEIQRTEQGDSAMYLCASSAAQGTYTDTQYFGPGTRLTVL.

The V gene is TRBV19, the J gene TRBJ1-4; unclear D gene. The germline V and J ends were trimmed by 8 bases and 6 bases, with 19 bases remaining between them. Germline lookup yields CDR1 LNHDA and CDR2 SQIVND (reference sequence). The CDR3 runs to 15 residues. The CDR3 nucleotides read TGTGCCAGTGCCAAGCTAGCGGGAGTTGATGAAAAACTGTTTTTT. It translates to CASAKLAGVDEKLFF.

In this sample, this clone turned up once. The chain carries TRBV7-3 and TRBJ2-3, with 10 positions matching TRBD1. Germline CDR1 reads SGHTA; CDR2 reads FQGTGA. CDR3 length equals 16 residues. Trimming removed 5 bases from V and 6 bases from J; junction bases left unmatched: 11. CDR3 in DNA: TGTGCCAGCAGCCCTCAAGACAGGGGGCGGGTGGATACGCAGTATTTT. Translated, it gives CASSPQDRGRVDTQYF.

The chain recombines TRBV6-6 with TRBJ2-5; the D is unclear. Trimming cost V 5 bases and J 5 bases, with 12 bases left between them. Germline CDR1 MNHNY, CDR2 SVGAGI (reference sequence). There are 13 residues in the CDR3. CDR3 sequence reads: CASSAFQEETQYF. The CDR3 nucleotides read TGTGCCAGCAGTGCATTCCAAGAGGAGACCCAGTACTTC.

The chain uses TRBV6-4 and TRBJ2-3, with 9 bases identical to TRBD2. CDR3 length: 14 amino acids. Trimming took 6 bases from V and 3 from J; bases not matched to a gene: 4. Looked up from germline, CDR1 is MRHNA and CDR2 is SNTAGT. In DNA form, the CDR3 reads TGTGCCAGCAGCCGGACTAGCGAAACAGATACGCAGTATTTT. As protein: CASSRTSETDTQYF.

This chain uses TRBV27 with TRBJ2-3; the match to TRBD2 covers 10 bases. The ends lost 3 bases at V and 6 bases at J; junction bases unmatched: 6. Germline CDR1 reads MNHEY; CDR2 reads SMNVEV (reference sequence). The CDR3 covers 15 residues. In nucleotides, the CDR3 is TGTGCCAGCAGTTTTTCTAGCGGGAGTACCGATACGCAGTATTTT. Translation: CASSFSSGSTDTQYF.

This rearrangement joins TRBV28 to TRBJ2-7; D is possibly TRBD1 (6 bases). CDR3 length: 12 amino acids. Germline V gives CDR1 MDHEN, CDR2 SYDVKM. Trimming took 10 bases from V and 5 from J, leaving 15 bases between them. The CDR3 sequence: CAIGTTPHEQYF. The DNA of the CDR3 is TGTGCCATTGGGACAACTCCCCACGAGCAGTACTTC.

The chain carries TRBV11-2 and TRBJ1-3, with D tentatively TRBD1 (5 bases). From germline, CDR1 is SGHAT and CDR2 FQNNGV. This CDR3 is 15 amino acids long. The germline V and J ends were trimmed by 1 base and 4 bases, with 11 bases remaining between them. The CDR3 coding sequence is TGTGCCAGCAGCTTAGGGGGGGAGAGAGGAAACACCATATATTTT. This sequence encodes CASSLGGERGNTIYF.

The chain combines TRBV6-1 with TRBJ2-5; the match to TRBD1 covers 10 bases. The DNA end is more similar to TRBJ2-7, so the J call may be wrong. CDR3 length: 15 amino acids. Germline V gene lookup returns CDR1 MNHNS and CDR2 SASEGT. Written as DNA, the CDR3 is TGTGCCAGCAGTGAAGCGCCGGGACAGGGGTCCGAGCAGTACTTC. It is translated as CASSEAPGQGSEQYF.

The chain joins TRBV29-1 to TRBJ2-3, with a tentative D call TRBD1 (5 bases). Trimming stripped 4 bases from V and 0 bases from J, with 14 bases between. The CDR3 has 15 amino acids. In germline, CDR1 is SQVTM, CDR2 ANQGSEA. The CDR3 sequence is CSVAPTASSTDTQYF. The CDR3 DNA reads as TGCAGCGTTGCGCCGACAGCCTCTAGCACAGATACGCAGTATTTT.

This clone occurred once. The rearrangement uses TRBV5-4 and TRBJ2-3, with TRBD2 identical over 7 bases. V was pared by 0 bases and J by 1 base, with 2 bases of the junction left unmatched. In germline, CDR1 is SGHNT, CDR2 YYREEE (reference sequence). CDR3 length equals 15 residues. CDR3 in DNA: TGTGCCAGCAGCTTGGTAGCGGGTGGCACAGATACGCAGTATTTT. Translated: CASSLVAGGTDTQYF.

This rearrangement joins TRBV19 to TRBJ1-2, with D possibly matching TRBD1 (6 bases). Trimming shortened V by 5 bases and J by 4 bases, and 17 bases separated the two germline ends. This CDR3 has 15 amino acids. Looked up from germline, CDR1 is LNHDA and CDR2 is SQIVND (reference sequence). CDR3 DNA sequence: TGTGCCAGTAGTTCCCAGGGGTCTGGGGTCTATGGCTACACCTTC. Its protein is CASSSQGSGVYGYTF.

As DNA, the CDR3 is TGTGCCAGCAGCGGTCGACAGGGTTCCTCCTACAATGAGCAGTTCTTC. Protein sequence: CASSGRQGSSYNEQFF. The chain carries TRBV7-9 and TRBJ2-1; 7 bases align to TRBD1. Germline assignment: CDR1 SEHNR and CDR2 FQNEAQ (reference sequence). The trim removed 5 bases at V and 0 bases at J, leaving 7 bases unmatched. The CDR3 runs 16 residues.

The CDR3, as DNA: TGCGCCAGCAGCTTGCTTGGACAGGCCCCATCCGAAGCTTTCTTT. Translated, it gives CASSLLGQAPSEAFF. The chain joins TRBV5-1 to TRBJ1-1, with 7 nucleotides matching TRBD1. This CDR3 has 15 residues. V was pared by 1 base and J by 8 bases, with 11 bases of the junction left unmatched. Germline V gene lookup returns CDR1 SGHRS and CDR2 YFSETQ.

This rearrangement joins TRBV9 to TRBJ2-7; 8 bases match TRBD1. The CDR3 runs to 15 residues. Trimming at V came to 4 bases and at J to 0 bases, leaving 6 bases not matched to a gene. Germline assignment: CDR1 SGDLS and CDR2 YYNGEE. In nucleotides, the CDR3 is TGTGCCAGCAGCCTGGGACAGGCAAGCTCCTACGAGCAGTACTTC. Protein sequence: CASSLGQASSYEQYF.